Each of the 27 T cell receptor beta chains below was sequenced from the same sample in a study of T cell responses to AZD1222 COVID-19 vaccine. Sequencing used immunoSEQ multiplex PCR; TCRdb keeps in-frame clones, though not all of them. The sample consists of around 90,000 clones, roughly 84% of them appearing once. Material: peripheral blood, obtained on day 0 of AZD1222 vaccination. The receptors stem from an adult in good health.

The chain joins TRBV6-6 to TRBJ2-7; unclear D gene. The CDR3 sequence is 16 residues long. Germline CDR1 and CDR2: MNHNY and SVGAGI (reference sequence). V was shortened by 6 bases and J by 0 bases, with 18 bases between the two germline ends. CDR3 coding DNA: TGTGCCAGCAGATCAACCACGGCTTTGAGCTCCTACGAGCAGTACTTC. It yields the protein CASRSTTALSSYEQYF.

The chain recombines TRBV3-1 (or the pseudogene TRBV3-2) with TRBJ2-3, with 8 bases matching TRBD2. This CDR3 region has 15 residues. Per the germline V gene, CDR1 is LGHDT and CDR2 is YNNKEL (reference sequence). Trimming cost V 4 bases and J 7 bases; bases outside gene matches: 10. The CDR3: CASSPDSGGWNTQYF. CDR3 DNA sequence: TGTGCCAGCAGCCCCGACAGCGGGGGCTGGAATACGCAGTATTTT.

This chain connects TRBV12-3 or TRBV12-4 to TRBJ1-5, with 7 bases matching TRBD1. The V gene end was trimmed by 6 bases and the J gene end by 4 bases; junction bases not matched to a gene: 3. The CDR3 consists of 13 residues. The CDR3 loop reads CASRQGSNQPQHF. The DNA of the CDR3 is TGTGCCAGCAGACAGGGGTCGAATCAGCCCCAGCATTTT.

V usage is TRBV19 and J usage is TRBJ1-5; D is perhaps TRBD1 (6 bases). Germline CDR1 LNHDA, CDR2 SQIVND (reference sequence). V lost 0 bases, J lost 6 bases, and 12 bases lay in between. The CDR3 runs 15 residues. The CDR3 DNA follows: TGTGCCAGTAGTATAGATACCGGGGGCCTTCAGCCCCAGCATTTT. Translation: CASSIDTGGLQPQHF.

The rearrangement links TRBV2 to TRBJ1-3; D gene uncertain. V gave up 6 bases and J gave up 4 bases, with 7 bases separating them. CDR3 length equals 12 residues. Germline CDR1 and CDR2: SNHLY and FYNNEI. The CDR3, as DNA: TGTGCCAGCAGGACTGGAGGAAACACCATATATTTT. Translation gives CASRTGGNTIYF.

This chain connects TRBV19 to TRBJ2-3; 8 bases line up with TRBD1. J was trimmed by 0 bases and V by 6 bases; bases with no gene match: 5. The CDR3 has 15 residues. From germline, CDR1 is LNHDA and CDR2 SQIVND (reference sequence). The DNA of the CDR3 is TGTGCCAGTAGCGACAGGGGATTTAGCACAGATACGCAGTATTTT. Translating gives CASSDRGFSTDTQYF.

In DNA, the CDR3 is TGTGCCAAAGGGGCAGGGAAATATAGCAATCAGCCCCAGCATTTT. As protein: CAKGAGKYSNQPQHF. The chain uses TRBV7-5 and TRBJ1-5; the listed D gene, TRBD1, was not tested against the DNA. TRBV7-5 is described as a pseudogene. The CDR3 length is 15 residues.

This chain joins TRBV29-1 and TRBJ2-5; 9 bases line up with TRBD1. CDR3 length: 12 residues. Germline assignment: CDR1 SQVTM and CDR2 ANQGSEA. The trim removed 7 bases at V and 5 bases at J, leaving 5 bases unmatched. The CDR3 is CSAGQGRETQYF. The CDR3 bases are TGCAGCGCCGGACAGGGGAGGGAGACCCAGTACTTC. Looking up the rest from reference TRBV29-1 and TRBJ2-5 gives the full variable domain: SAVISQKPSRDICQRGTSLTIQCQVDSQVTMMFWYRQQPGQSLTLIATANQGSEATYESGFVIDKFPISRPNLTFSTLTVSNMSPEDSSIYLCSAGQGRETQYFGPGTRLLVL.

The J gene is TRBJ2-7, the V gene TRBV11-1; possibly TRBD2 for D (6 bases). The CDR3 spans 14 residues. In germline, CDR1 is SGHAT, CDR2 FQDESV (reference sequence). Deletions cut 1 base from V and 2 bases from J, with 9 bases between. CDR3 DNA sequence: TGTGCCAGCAGCTTAGAGGGACTGACCTACGAGCAGTACTTC. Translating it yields CASSLEGLTYEQYF.

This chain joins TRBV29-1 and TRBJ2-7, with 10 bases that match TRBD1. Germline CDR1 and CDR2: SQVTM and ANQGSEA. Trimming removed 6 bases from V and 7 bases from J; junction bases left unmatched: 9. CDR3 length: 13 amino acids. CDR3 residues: CSVIRQGAGEQYF. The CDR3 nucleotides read TGCAGCGTCATAAGACAGGGGGCGGGGGAGCAGTACTTC.

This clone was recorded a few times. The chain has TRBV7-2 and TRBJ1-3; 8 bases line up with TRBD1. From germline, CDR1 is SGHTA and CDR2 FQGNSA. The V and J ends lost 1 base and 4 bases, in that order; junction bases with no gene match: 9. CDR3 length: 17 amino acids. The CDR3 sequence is CASSLVGGAGGGNTIYF. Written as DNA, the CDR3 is TGTGCCAGCAGCTTAGTCGGAGGGGCAGGGGGCGGAAACACCATATATTTT.

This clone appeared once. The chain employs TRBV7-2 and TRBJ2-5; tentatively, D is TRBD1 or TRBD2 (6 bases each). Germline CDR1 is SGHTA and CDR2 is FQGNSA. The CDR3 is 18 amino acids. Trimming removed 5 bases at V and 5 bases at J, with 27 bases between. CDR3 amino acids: CASSPPSAGHLTFETQYF. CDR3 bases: TGTGCCAGCAGCCCCCCCTCGGCGGGACATTTGACGTTCGAGACCCAGTACTTC. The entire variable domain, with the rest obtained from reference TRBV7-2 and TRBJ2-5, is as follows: GAGVSQSPSNKVTEKGKDVELRCDPISGHTALYWYRQSLGQGLEFLIYFQGNSAPDKSGLPSDRFSAERTGGSVSTLTIQRTQQEDSAVYLCASSPPSAGHLTFETQYFGPGTRLLVL.

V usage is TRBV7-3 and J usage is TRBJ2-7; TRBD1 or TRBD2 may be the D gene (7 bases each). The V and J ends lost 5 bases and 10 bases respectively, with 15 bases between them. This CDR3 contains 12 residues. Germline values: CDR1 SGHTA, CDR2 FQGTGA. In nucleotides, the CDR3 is TGTGCCAGCAGCCTGGGAGGGGGCGCCCAGTACTTC. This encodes CASSLGGGAQYF.

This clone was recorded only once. CDR3 in amino acids: CASSYVLNTEAFF. CDR3 DNA sequence: TGTGCCAGCAGTTACGTCCTTAACACTGAAGCTTTCTTT. The chain links TRBV6-6 to TRBJ1-1; no clear D gene. CDR3 length: 13 amino acids. Trimming cost V 2 bases and J 2 bases, with 6 bases left between them. Germline V gene data show CDR1 as MNHNY and CDR2 as SVGAGI (reference sequence).

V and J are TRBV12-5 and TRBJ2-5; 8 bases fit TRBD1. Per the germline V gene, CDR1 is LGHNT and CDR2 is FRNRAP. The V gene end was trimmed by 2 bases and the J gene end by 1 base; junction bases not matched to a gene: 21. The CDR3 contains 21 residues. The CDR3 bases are TGTGCTAGTGGTTTGCCGACCGCCGAGACAGGGGACCTTCCGACCCAAGAGACCCAGTACTTC. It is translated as CASGLPTAETGDLPTQETQYF.

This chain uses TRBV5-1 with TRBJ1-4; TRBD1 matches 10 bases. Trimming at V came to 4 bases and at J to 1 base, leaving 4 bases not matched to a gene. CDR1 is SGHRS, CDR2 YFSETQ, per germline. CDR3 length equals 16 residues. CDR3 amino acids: CASSLWTGGTNEKLFF. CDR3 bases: TGCGCCAGCAGCCTCTGGACAGGGGGAACTAATGAAAAACTGTTTTTT.

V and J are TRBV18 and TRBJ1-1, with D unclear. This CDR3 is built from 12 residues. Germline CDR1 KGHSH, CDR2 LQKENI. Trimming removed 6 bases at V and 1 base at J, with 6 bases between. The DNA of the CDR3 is TGTGCCAGCTCGCCAAAGAACACTGAAGCTTTCTTT. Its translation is CASSPKNTEAFF.

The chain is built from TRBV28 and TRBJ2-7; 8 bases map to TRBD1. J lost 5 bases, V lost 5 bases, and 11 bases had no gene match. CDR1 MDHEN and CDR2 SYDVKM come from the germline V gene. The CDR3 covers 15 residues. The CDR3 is CASSPQGGGGDEQYF. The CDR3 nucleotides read TGTGCCAGCAGTCCACAGGGGGGCGGAGGAGACGAGCAGTACTTC.

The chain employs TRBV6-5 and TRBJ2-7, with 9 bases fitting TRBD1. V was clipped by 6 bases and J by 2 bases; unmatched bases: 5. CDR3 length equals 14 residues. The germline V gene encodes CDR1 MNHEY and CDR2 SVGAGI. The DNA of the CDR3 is TGTGCCAGCAGGAAACAGGGGGCGGCCTACGAGCAGTACTTC. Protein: CASRKQGAAYEQYF.

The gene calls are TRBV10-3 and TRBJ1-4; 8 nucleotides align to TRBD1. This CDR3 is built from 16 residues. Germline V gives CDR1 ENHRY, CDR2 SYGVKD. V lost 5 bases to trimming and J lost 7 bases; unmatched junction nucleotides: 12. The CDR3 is CAISPLPTGEGEKLFF. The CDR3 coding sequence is TGTGCCATCAGTCCGCTTCCGACAGGGGAGGGTGAAAAACTGTTTTTT.

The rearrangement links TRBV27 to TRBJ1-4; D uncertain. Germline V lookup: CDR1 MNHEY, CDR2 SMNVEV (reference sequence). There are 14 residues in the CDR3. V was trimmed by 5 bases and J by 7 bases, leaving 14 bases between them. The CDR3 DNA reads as TGTGCCAGCAGTCACTGGGGTGTCGGTGAAAAACTGTTTTTT. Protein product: CASSHWGVGEKLFF.

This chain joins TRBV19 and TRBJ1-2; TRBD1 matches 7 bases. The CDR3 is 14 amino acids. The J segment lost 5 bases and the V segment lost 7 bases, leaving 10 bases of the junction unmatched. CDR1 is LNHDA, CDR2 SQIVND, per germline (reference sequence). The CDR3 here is CASKVRGREYGYTF. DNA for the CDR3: TGTGCCAGTAAAGTGAGGGGGCGTGAGTATGGCTACACCTTC. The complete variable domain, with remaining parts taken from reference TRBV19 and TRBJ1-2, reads DGGITQSPKYLFRKEGQNVTLSCEQNLNHDAMYWYRQDPGQGLRLIYYSQIVNDFQKGDIAEGYSVSREKKESFPLTVTSAQKNPTAFYLCASKVRGREYGYTFGSGTRLTVV.

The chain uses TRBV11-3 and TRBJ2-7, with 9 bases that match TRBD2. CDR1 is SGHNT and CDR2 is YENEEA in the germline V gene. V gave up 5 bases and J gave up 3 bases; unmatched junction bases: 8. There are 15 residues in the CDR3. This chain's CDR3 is CASSPRTSAIYEQYF. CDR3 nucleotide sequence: TGTGCCAGCAGCCCTAGGACTAGCGCGATCTACGAGCAGTACTTC.

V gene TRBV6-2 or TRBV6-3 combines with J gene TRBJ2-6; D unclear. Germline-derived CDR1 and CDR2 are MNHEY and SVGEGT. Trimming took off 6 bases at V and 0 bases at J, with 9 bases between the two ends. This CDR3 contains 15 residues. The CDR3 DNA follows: TGTGCCAGCAGCCACGGCAGCTCTGGGGCCAACGTCCTGACTTTC. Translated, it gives CASSHGSSGANVLTF.

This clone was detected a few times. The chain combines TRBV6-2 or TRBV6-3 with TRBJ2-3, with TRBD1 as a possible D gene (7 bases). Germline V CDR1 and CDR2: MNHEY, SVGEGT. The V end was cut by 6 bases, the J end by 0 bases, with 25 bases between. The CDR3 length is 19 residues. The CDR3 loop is CASSRGRQGFVMSTDTQYF. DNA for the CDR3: TGTGCCAGCAGCCGGGGGAGACAGGGCTTTGTGATGAGCACAGATACGCAGTATTTT.

The CDR3 sequence is CASSLGINTEAFF. The CDR3, as DNA: TGTGCCAGCAGTTTAGGGATTAACACTGAAGCTTTCTTT. The V gene is TRBV12-3 or TRBV12-4, the J gene TRBJ1-1; D is undetermined. CDR3 length: 13 residues. V lost 1 base and J lost 2, with 5 bases in between.

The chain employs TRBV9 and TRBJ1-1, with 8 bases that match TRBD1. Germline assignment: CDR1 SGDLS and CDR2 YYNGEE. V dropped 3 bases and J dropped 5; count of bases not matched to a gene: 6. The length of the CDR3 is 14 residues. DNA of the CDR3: TGTGCCAGCAGCGCCCGACAGGGGTGGACTGAAGCTTTCTTT. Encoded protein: CASSARQGWTEAFF.